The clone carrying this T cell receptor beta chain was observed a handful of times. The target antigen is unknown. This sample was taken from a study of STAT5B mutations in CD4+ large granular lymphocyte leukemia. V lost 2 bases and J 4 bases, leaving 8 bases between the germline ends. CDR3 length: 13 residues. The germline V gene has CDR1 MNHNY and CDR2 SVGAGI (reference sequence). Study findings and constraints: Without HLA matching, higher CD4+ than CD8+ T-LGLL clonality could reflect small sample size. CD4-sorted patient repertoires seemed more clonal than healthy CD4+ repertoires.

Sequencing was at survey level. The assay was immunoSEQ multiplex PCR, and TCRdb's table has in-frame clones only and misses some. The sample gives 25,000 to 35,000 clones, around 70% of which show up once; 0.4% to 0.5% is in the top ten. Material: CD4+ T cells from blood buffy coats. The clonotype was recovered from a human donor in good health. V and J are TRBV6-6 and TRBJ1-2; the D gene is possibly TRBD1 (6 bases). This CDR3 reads CASSYGGAYGYTF. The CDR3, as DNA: TGTGCCAGCAGTTACGGGGGGGCCTATGGCTACACCTTC.